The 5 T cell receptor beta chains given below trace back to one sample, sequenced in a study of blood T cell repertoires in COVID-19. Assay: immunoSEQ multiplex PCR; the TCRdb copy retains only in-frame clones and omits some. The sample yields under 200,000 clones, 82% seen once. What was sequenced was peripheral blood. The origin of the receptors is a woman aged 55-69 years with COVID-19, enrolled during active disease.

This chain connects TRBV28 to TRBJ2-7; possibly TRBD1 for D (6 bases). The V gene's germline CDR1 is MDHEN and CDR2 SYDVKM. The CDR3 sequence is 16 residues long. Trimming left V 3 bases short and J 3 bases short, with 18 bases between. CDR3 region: CASSLMGRTARYEQYF. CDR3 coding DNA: TGTGCCAGCAGTTTGATGGGTCGGACAGCACGCTACGAGCAGTACTTC.

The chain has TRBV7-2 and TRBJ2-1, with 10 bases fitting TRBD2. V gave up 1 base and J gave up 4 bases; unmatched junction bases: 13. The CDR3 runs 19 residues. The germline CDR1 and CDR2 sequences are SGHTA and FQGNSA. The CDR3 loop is CASSLEVVASGSRYNEQFF. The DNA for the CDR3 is TGTGCCAGCAGCTTAGAGGTGGTGGCTAGCGGGAGTAGGTACAATGAGCAGTTCTTC.

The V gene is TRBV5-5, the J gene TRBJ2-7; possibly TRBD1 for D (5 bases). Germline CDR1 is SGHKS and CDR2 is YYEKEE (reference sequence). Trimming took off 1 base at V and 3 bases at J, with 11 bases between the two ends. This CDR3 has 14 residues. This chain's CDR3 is CASSLSGALYEQYV. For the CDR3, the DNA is TGTGCCAGCAGCTTGTCTGGGGCGCTCTACGAGCAGTACGTC.

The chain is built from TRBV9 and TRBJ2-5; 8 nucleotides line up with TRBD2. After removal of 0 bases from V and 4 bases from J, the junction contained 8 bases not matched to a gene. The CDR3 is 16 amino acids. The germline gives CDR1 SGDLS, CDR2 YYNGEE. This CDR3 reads CASSVGGTRGIETQYF. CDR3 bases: TGTGCCAGCAGCGTAGGAGGGACTAGAGGCATAGAGACCCAGTACTTC.

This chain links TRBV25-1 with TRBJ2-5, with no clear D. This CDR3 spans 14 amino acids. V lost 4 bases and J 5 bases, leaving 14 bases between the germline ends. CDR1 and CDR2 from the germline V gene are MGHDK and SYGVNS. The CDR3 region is CASSVHGAGETQYF. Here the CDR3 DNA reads TGTGCCAGCAGTGTACATGGCGCCGGGGAGACCCAGTACTTC.